The 23 T cell receptor beta chains below come from one sample, sequenced in a study of T cell responses to AZD1222 COVID-19 vaccine. Profiling relied on immunoSEQ multiplex PCR, and the TCRdb table lists in-frame clones only, not all of them. The sample lists around 120,000 clones, 87% occurring once. The material was peripheral blood, obtained on day 0 of AZD1222 vaccination. The receptors originated from an adult in good health.

The chain recombines TRBV4-1 with TRBJ1-5, with D perhaps matching TRBD1 (6 bases). Trimming took 0 bases from V and 6 from J, leaving 12 bases between them. The CDR3 has 15 amino acids. Germline lookup yields CDR1 MGHRA and CDR2 YSYEKL. The CDR3, as DNA: TGCGCCAGCAGCCAAGACCTAACAGGGATTCAGCCCCAGCATTTT. Translating gives CASSQDLTGIQPQHF.

The J gene is TRBJ2-7, the V gene TRBV5-1; TRBD2 aligns across 10 bases. This CDR3 contains 14 residues. Trimming took 2 bases from V and 5 from J; bases not matched to a gene: 4. Per germline, CDR1 SGHRS and CDR2 YFSETQ. The CDR3 coding sequence is TGCGCCAGCAGCTTAGCGGGGGGGCCCCACGAGCAGTACTTC. Translating it yields CASSLAGGPHEQYF.

The V and J genes are TRBV3-1 (or the pseudogene TRBV3-2) and TRBJ2-1, with D possibly TRBD2 on 6 matching bases. Germline V gives CDR1 LGHDT, CDR2 YNNKEL (reference sequence). This CDR3 is built from 17 residues. V was cut by 0 bases and J by 4 bases, with 16 bases left in between. This CDR3 is CASSQESSWGVYNEQFF. CDR3 nucleotide sequence: TGTGCCAGCAGCCAAGAATCGTCGTGGGGGGTTTACAATGAGCAGTTCTTC.

The rearrangement uses TRBV6-5 and TRBJ2-7, with D possibly being TRBD2 (5 bases). This CDR3 has 13 residues. CDR1 and CDR2 from the germline V gene are MNHEY and SVGAGI. Trimming took off 8 bases at V and 0 bases at J, with 11 bases between the two ends. CDR3 sequence (DNA): TGTGCCAGCGTGGGTGGGAGCTCCTACGAGCAGTACTTC. As protein: CASVGGSSYEQYF.

The chain uses TRBV12-3 or TRBV12-4 and TRBJ2-2; no clear D. The length of the CDR3 is 13 residues. V lost 3 bases to trimming and J lost 4 bases, with 6 bases between them. The CDR3 DNA is TGTGCCAGCAGTTTTGTGTCCACCGGGGAGCTGTTTTTT. It yields the protein CASSFVSTGELFF.

The rearrangement links TRBV2 to TRBJ2-1; 12 nucleotides agree with TRBD2. This CDR3 contains 16 residues. Germline trimming cut 6 bases from V and 5 bases from J; bases unmatched to any gene: 8. In germline, CDR1 is SNHLY, CDR2 FYNNEI. CDR3 region: CASSIRASGGDNEQFF. The CDR3 DNA is TGTGCCAGCAGCATTCGGGCTAGCGGGGGGGACAATGAGCAGTTCTTC.

The chain employs TRBV19 and TRBJ1-1; D is unclear. CDR3 size: 15 residues. The ends were cut back, 4 bases at V and 1 base at J, with 13 bases in the middle. Germline V lookup: CDR1 LNHDA, CDR2 SQIVND (reference sequence). CDR3 DNA: TGTGCCAGTAGTACCCCGTATCAGACGAACACTGAAGCTTTCTTT. This sequence encodes CASSTPYQTNTEAFF.

This clone was found a few times. The CDR3 bases are TGCGCCAGCAGCCAAGCATCTGGTACGCAGTATTTT. Protein sequence: CASSQASGTQYF. The chain couples TRBV4-1 to TRBJ2-3; D call uncertain. The CDR3 is made up of 12 amino acids. CDR1 is MGHRA and CDR2 is YSYEKL in the germline V gene. With 1 base removed from V and 8 bases from J, the gap between germline ends came to 7 bases.

The chain joins TRBV11-2 to TRBJ2-5; no definite D call. Germline V lookup: CDR1 SGHAT, CDR2 FQNNGV. The CDR3 extends over 14 amino acids. Trimming pared 4 bases from V and 5 bases from J, leaving 14 bases between. The CDR3 region has the DNA TGTGCCAGCAGCTACCCTAGAGAGGACGAGACCCAGTACTTC. It codes for CASSYPREDETQYF.

This clone was found a few times. CDR3: CASSVAGTRTEAFF. The CDR3 nucleotides are TGTGCCAGCAGCGTAGCCGGGACCCGCACTGAAGCTTTCTTT. The J gene is TRBJ1-1, the V gene TRBV9; perhaps TRBD1 as D (5 bases). From germline, CDR1 is SGDLS and CDR2 YYNGEE. Trimming took off 0 bases at V and 4 bases at J, with 10 bases between the two ends. This CDR3 spans 14 amino acids.

V usage is TRBV5-8 and J usage is TRBJ1-1; a weak D match, TRBD1 (6 bases). Per the germline V gene, CDR1 is SGHTS and CDR2 is YDEGEE. With 6 bases removed from V and 4 bases from J, the gap between germline ends came to 16 bases. This CDR3 contains 14 residues. The chain's CDR3 is CASIQNRVVTEAFF. DNA for the CDR3: TGTGCCAGCATCCAAAACAGGGTGGTCACTGAAGCTTTCTTT.

This clone was seen more than once but under ten times. The CDR3 region is CASSPRDSNYEQYF. The CDR3 coding sequence is TGTGCCAGCAGCCCCCGGGACTCAAACTACGAGCAGTACTTC. The genes are TRBV5-6 and TRBJ2-7; maybe TRBD2 (6 bases). The CDR3 is made up of 14 amino acids. V lost 4 bases to trimming and J lost 3 bases, with 14 bases between them. Germline lookup yields CDR1 SGHDT and CDR2 YYEEEE.

This sequence joins TRBV19 and TRBJ1-2; TRBD1 is a possible D gene (6 bases). The germline V gene has CDR1 LNHDA and CDR2 SQIVND (reference sequence). V was cut by 4 bases and J by 4 bases, with 13 bases left in between. The CDR3 covers 14 residues. The CDR3 loop is CASSTNRAIYGYTF. Here the CDR3 DNA reads TGTGCCAGTAGTACCAACAGGGCTATCTATGGCTACACCTTC.

J is TRBJ1-1 and V is TRBV19; the D is unclear. CDR3 length: 15 residues. In germline, CDR1 is LNHDA, CDR2 SQIVND (reference sequence). Trimming took 1 base from V and 1 from J, leaving 10 bases between them. CDR3 sequence reads: CASSIGAGPNTEAFF. The CDR3 DNA reads as TGTGCCAGTAGTATAGGGGCAGGTCCGAACACTGAAGCTTTCTTT.

This chain uses TRBV27 with TRBJ1-5; 9 bases match TRBD1. The V and J ends lost 4 bases and 6 bases, in that order; junction bases with no gene match: 13. The CDR3 extends over 17 amino acids. The V gene's germline CDR1 is MNHEY and CDR2 SMNVEV (reference sequence). The CDR3 region has the DNA TGTGCCAGCAGTTCGCTCGGTTGGACAGGGGTCCCTCAGCCCCAGCATTTT. It encodes CASSSLGWTGVPQPQHF.

J is TRBJ1-1 and V is TRBV18, with a weak D call TRBD1 (5 bases). Per the germline V gene, CDR1 is KGHSH and CDR2 is LQKENI. This CDR3 region has 16 residues. The V end lost 3 bases, the J end lost 0 bases, and 14 bases lay between the germline ends. This chain's CDR3 is CASSPSTVSMNTEAFF. CDR3 in DNA: TGTGCCAGCTCACCGTCGACAGTCTCCATGAACACTGAAGCTTTCTTT.

V gene TRBV25-1 combines with J gene TRBJ1-2, with TRBD1 matching 9 bases. The CDR3 extends over 13 amino acids. The V and J ends lost 1 base and 7 bases, in that order; junction bases with no gene match: 1. The germline V gene has CDR1 MGHDK and CDR2 SYGVNS. The CDR3 nucleotides read TGTGCCAGCAGTGAATGGGGACAGGGTGGCTACACCTTC. This sequence encodes CASSEWGQGGYTF.

The chain combines TRBV10-2 with TRBJ2-3; D might be TRBD2 (6 bases). Trimming pared 8 bases from V and 8 bases from J, leaving 17 bases between. This CDR3 region has 13 residues. CDR1 is WSHSY, CDR2 SAAADI, per germline. The CDR3 DNA follows: TGCGCCAGCGGGGACTCTCCACGAGCTACGCAGTATTTT. Its translation is CASGDSPRATQYF.

CDR3 residues: CAWSPTVNTEAFF. For the CDR3, the DNA is TGTGCCTGGAGTCCCACCGTGAACACTGAAGCTTTCTTT. The chain carries TRBV30 and TRBJ1-1; D is unclear. CDR3 length: 13 residues. Germline V lookup: CDR1 GTSNPN, CDR2 SVGIG (reference sequence). Trimming took 2 bases from V and 0 from J, leaving 7 bases between them.

V and J are TRBV4-1 and TRBJ1-1; 9 bases map to TRBD1. The length of the CDR3 is 17 residues. The ends lost 1 base at V and 3 bases at J; junction bases unmatched: 9. The germline gives CDR1 MGHRA, CDR2 YSYEKL. In nucleotides, the CDR3 is TGCGCCAGCAGCCAAGTGGTTGCCGGGACAGGGCACACTGAAGCTTTCTTT. Encoded protein: CASSQVVAGTGHTEAFF.

V is TRBV14 and J is TRBJ2-2; D unclear. Germline V gives CDR1 SGHDN, CDR2 FVKESK. V dropped 4 bases and J dropped 7 bases, with 7 bases sitting between them. This CDR3 comprises 12 residues. The CDR3, as DNA: TGTGCCAGCAGCCTAGCTGTCGGGGAGCTGTTTTTT. The encoded protein is CASSLAVGELFF. Complete variable domain (other parts from reference TRBV14 and TRBJ2-2): EAGVTQFPSHSVIEKGQTVTLRCDPISGHDNLYWYRRVMGKEIKFLLHFVKESKQDESGMPNNRFLAERTGGTYSTLKVQPAELEDSGVYFCASSLAVGELFFGEGSRLTVL.

The chain uses TRBV30 and TRBJ1-3; perhaps TRBD1 as D (5 bases). This CDR3 comprises 15 residues. Germline V CDR1 and CDR2: GTSNPN, SVGIG (reference sequence). Trimming left V 2 bases short and J 0 bases short, with 11 bases between. CDR3 coding DNA: TGTGCCTGGAGTCGACAGATCAACTCTGGAAACACCATATATTTT. It codes for CAWSRQINSGNTIYF. Full variable domain (missing parts from reference TRBV30 and TRBJ1-3): SQTIHQWPATLVQPVGSPLSLECTVEGTSNPNLYWYRQAAGRGLQLLFYSVGIGQISSEVPQNLSASRPQDRQFILSSKKLLLSDSGFYLCAWSRQINSGNTIYFGEGSWLTVV.

This chain links TRBV6-5 with TRBJ1-2, with 7 bases identical to TRBD1. This CDR3 contains 15 residues. The germline V gene has CDR1 MNHEY and CDR2 SVGAGI. With V trimmed by 0 bases and J by 4 bases, 5 bases remained unmatched. The CDR3 is CASSYSWDSVYGYTF. The CDR3 nucleotides read TGTGCCAGCAGTTACTCGTGGGACAGTGTCTATGGCTACACCTTC.